Following are 25 T cell receptor beta chains from one sample sequenced in a study of early T cells in non-severe SARS-CoV-2 infection. TCRdb reanalysed the 5' RACE reads using MiXCR and keeps one entry per CDR3 protein. The sample lists more than 20,000 distinct CDR3 sequences; 4% to 4.5% were seen once. What was sequenced was whole blood. Source of these receptors: an adult who was a healthcare worker with PCR-confirmed SARS-CoV-2 infection or an uninfected control (not recorded which).

This clonotype was detected ten times or more. The rearrangement links TRBV29-1 to TRBJ1-2, with TRBD1 as a possible D gene (5 bases). The germline V and J ends were trimmed by 0 bases and 3 bases, with 17 bases remaining between them. This CDR3 has 16 residues. From germline, CDR1 is SQVTM and CDR2 ANQGSEA. The DNA of the CDR3 is TGCAGCGTTGAAGAAGGAGGCCAGGGATGGGACTATGGCTACACCTTC. Translation gives CSVEEGGQGWDYGYTF.

At least ten counts were recorded for this clonotype. The chain links TRBV5-6 to TRBJ1-2; no clear D gene. Per germline, CDR1 SGHDT and CDR2 YYEEEE. The CDR3 totals 13 residues. The V end lost 0 bases, the J end lost 4 bases, and 7 bases lay between the germline ends. The CDR3 reads CASSLGRLYGYTF. The DNA of the CDR3 is TGTGCCAGCAGCTTGGGCAGACTCTATGGCTACACCTTC.

V is TRBV30 and J is TRBJ1-5; D is perhaps TRBD1 (6 bases). The V gene's germline CDR1 is GTSNPN and CDR2 SVGIG (reference sequence). This CDR3 comprises 15 residues. The V gene lost 2 bases and the J gene lost 4 bases, with 15 bases spanning the gap. The CDR3 spells CAWSTMDSPNQPQHF. CDR3 nucleotide sequence: TGTGCCTGGAGTACTATGGACAGCCCTAATCAGCCCCAGCATTTT.

This clonotype was counted ten times or more. This chain joins TRBV6-6 and TRBJ2-3; 9 bases are a match to TRBD2. CDR1 and CDR2 (germline): MNHNY, SVGAGI (reference sequence). V shed 6 bases and J 5 bases; nucleotides not matched to a gene: 18. The CDR3 totals 18 residues. CDR3 region: CASSLYDLSGSFGDTQYF. The CDR3 bases are TGTGCCAGCAGCCTCTATGACCTTAGCGGGAGCTTTGGAGATACGCAGTATTTT.

The chain recombines TRBV12-3 or TRBV12-4 with TRBJ1-5, with D possibly being TRBD1 (5 bases). CDR3 length: 14 amino acids. V gave up 6 bases and J gave up 6 bases, with 15 bases separating them. The chain's CDR3 is CASSPGQGVQPQHF. CDR3 sequence (DNA): TGTGCCAGCAGCCCCGGACAAGGGGTTCAGCCCCAGCATTTT.

This clonotype was seen repeatedly, ten times or more. This sequence joins TRBV7-8 and TRBJ2-2; a weak D match, TRBD1 (6 bases). CDR3 size: 16 residues. Germline-derived CDR1 and CDR2 are SGHVS and FQNEAQ. The V and J ends lost 8 bases and 4 bases respectively, with 20 bases between them. CDR3 DNA sequence: TGTGCCAGCCACAGATGGGACAAGGGGTCCACCGGGGAGCTGTTTTTT. The encoded protein is CASHRWDKGSTGELFF.

This clonotype was counted many times. The gene calls are TRBV7-9 and TRBJ2-7; weak D call: TRBD2 (6 bases). Germline CDR1 and CDR2: SEHNR and FQNEAQ (reference sequence). V lost 3 bases to trimming and J lost 0 bases, with 9 bases between them. There are 14 residues in the CDR3. This chain's CDR3 is CASSLLADSYEQYF. The CDR3 nucleotides read TGTGCCAGCAGCTTGTTAGCGGACTCCTACGAGCAGTACTTC.

Many counts were recorded for this clonotype. This chain links TRBV11-3 with TRBJ2-5; possibly TRBD1 or TRBD2 for D (5 bases each). The CDR3 covers 15 residues. The germline gives CDR1 SGHNT, CDR2 YENEEA. Deletions cut 3 bases from V and 2 bases from J, with 13 bases between. The CDR3 sequence: CASSLDGAAQETQYF. In DNA form, the CDR3 reads TGTGCCAGCAGCTTGGACGGGGCGGCTCAAGAGACCCAGTACTTC.

This clonotype was seen repeatedly, ten times or more. The rearrangement links TRBV20-1 to TRBJ1-1, with a possible D match to TRBD1 (5 bases). Trimming removed 5 bases at V and 2 bases at J, with 12 bases between. Germline lookup yields CDR1 DFQATT and CDR2 SNEGSKA (reference sequence). The CDR3 has 13 residues. CDR3 nucleotides: TGCAGTGCTTCTGAAGACAGAAACACTGAAGCTTTCTTT. The encoded protein is CSASEDRNTEAFF.

This clonotype is labeled medium-sized. The J gene is TRBJ2-3, the V gene TRBV7-2, with 8 nucleotides matching TRBD2. Germline V gives CDR1 SGHTA, CDR2 FQGNSA. The trim removed 5 bases at V and 0 bases at J, leaving 7 bases unmatched. The CDR3 totals 16 residues. In nucleotides, the CDR3 is TGTGCCAGCAGCGCGCCCGGGACTAGAAGCACAGATACGCAGTATTTT. It translates to CASSAPGTRSTDTQYF.

V usage is TRBV27 and J usage is TRBJ2-3; no clear D gene. Deletions cut 4 bases from V and 5 bases from J, with 7 bases between. The germline CDR1 and CDR2 sequences are MNHEY and SMNVEV (reference sequence). This CDR3 has 12 residues. CDR3 region: CASSSSGDTQYF. The CDR3 region has the DNA TGTGCCAGCAGTTCCTCCGGAGATACGCAGTATTTT.

This clonotype was observed at least ten times. The chain carries TRBV28 and TRBJ1-1; no clear D gene. Trimming shortened V by 10 bases and J by 2 bases, and 11 bases separated the two germline ends. The CDR3 totals 12 residues. CDR1 and CDR2 from the germline V gene are MDHEN and SYDVKM. CDR3: CATFIRNTEAFF. CDR3 bases: TGTGCCACCTTCATCCGAAACACTGAAGCTTTCTTT.

This clonotype was observed a few times. The rearrangement uses TRBV6-5 and TRBJ1-3, with D unclear. The CDR3 runs 13 residues. Germline V gene lookup returns CDR1 MNHEY and CDR2 SVGAGI. Between the trimmed V and J ends, which lost 0 bases and 4 bases, there was a span of 4 bases. The CDR3 reads CASSYSVGNTIYF. The CDR3 DNA sequence: TGTGCCAGCAGTTACTCCGTGGGAAACACCATATATTTT.

Within the sample, this clonotype is medium-sized. This chain links TRBV7-9 with TRBJ1-2; no clear D. This CDR3 is built from 14 residues. CDR1 is SEHNR, CDR2 FQNEAQ, per germline (reference sequence). Trimming removed 2 bases at V and 6 bases at J, with 13 bases between. CDR3 loop: CASSLQSGLDGYTF. CDR3 nucleotide sequence: TGTGCCAGCAGCTTACAATCAGGTCTCGATGGCTACACCTTC.

Only a few counts were recorded for this clonotype. This chain connects TRBV20-1 to TRBJ1-2; 12 bases map to TRBD1. V dropped 1 base and J dropped 6; count of bases not matched to a gene: 3. The germline V gene encodes CDR1 DFQATT and CDR2 SNEGSKA (reference sequence). The CDR3 has 14 residues. The CDR3 DNA reads TGCAGTGCTAGAGCGGGACAGGGGGCTGATGGCTACACCTTC. Encoded protein: CSARAGQGADGYTF.

This clonotype was recorded at least ten times. The chain joins TRBV5-1 to TRBJ2-7; TRBD1 matches 7 bases. The CDR3 is made up of 14 amino acids. V trimming: 0 bases; J trimming: 6 bases; junction bases outside the gene matches: 6. Germline V lookup: CDR1 SGHRS, CDR2 YFSETQ. CDR3: CASSLAHRDSEQYF. The CDR3 DNA follows: TGCGCCAGCAGCTTGGCTCACAGGGACAGCGAGCAGTACTTC.

Many counts were recorded for this clonotype. V is TRBV9 and J is TRBJ1-1; possible D gene TRBD1, 6 bases. This CDR3 spans 13 amino acids. Trimming cost V 3 bases and J 4 bases, with 10 bases left between them. Germline loops: CDR1 SGDLS, CDR2 YYNGEE. CDR3 amino acids: CASSAGGPTEAFF. Written as DNA, the CDR3 is TGTGCCAGCAGCGCCGGGGGCCCCACTGAAGCTTTCTTT. Based on the CDR3 plus reference TRBV9 and TRBJ1-1, the full variable domain is DSGVTQTPKHLITATGQRVTLRCSPRSGDLSVYWYQQSLDQGLQFLIQYYNGEERAKGNILERFSAQQFPDLHSELNLSSLELGDSALYFCASSAGGPTEAFFGQGTRLTVV.

This clonotype was observed at least ten times. The V gene is TRBV20-1, the J gene TRBJ1-1, with 7 bases aligning to TRBD1. The CDR3 sequence is 14 residues long. From germline, CDR1 is DFQATT and CDR2 SNEGSKA (reference sequence). J was trimmed by 0 bases and V by 5 bases; bases with no gene match: 6. The CDR3 DNA is TGCAGTGCTCCCACCGGGACAGTGAACACTGAAGCTTTCTTT. Amino acid sequence: CSAPTGTVNTEAFF.

In this sample, this clonotype turned up many times. The chain has TRBV5-4 and TRBJ2-1, with 8 positions matching TRBD1. The CDR3 loop spans 14 amino acids. V lost 3 bases to trimming and J lost 6 bases; unmatched junction nucleotides: 5. Germline V CDR1 and CDR2: SGHNT, YYREEE (reference sequence). CDR3 sequence: CASSSQGAGNEQFF. In nucleotides, the CDR3 is TGTGCCAGCAGCTCGCAGGGGGCAGGCAATGAGCAGTTCTTC.

This clonotype was observed many times. The genes are TRBV29-1 and TRBJ2-7; 9 positions match TRBD2. From germline, CDR1 is SQVTM and CDR2 ANQGSEA. There are 13 residues in the CDR3. V trimming: 4 bases; J trimming: 1 base; junction bases outside the gene matches: 2. This CDR3 is CSVVREGSYEQYF. DNA for the CDR3: TGCAGCGTTGTGCGGGAGGGGTCCTACGAGCAGTACTTC.

The table lists this clonotype with many counts. The chain joins TRBV12-3 or TRBV12-4 to TRBJ2-3; 7 bases match TRBD2. Germline trimming cut 5 bases from V and 0 bases from J; bases unmatched to any gene: 8. The CDR3 contains 16 residues. CDR3 region: CASSPQLARSTDTQYF. DNA for the CDR3: TGTGCCAGCAGTCCCCAACTAGCGAGGAGCACAGATACGCAGTATTTT.

The chain joins TRBV7-2 to TRBJ2-5; 16 positions match TRBD2. CDR1 and CDR2 (germline): SGHTA, FQGNSA. Trimming at V came to 1 base and at J to 2 bases, leaving 4 bases not matched to a gene. The CDR3 is 18 residues long. The CDR3: CASSLGGLAGGWQETQYF. The DNA of the CDR3 is TGTGCCAGCAGCTTAGGGGGACTAGCGGGAGGGTGGCAAGAGACCCAGTACTTC.

The chain is built from TRBV27 and TRBJ2-7, with 11 bases that match TRBD1. The CDR3 runs to 16 residues. Unmatched junction bases numbered 13, after V lost 5 bases and J lost 7 bases. The germline V gene has CDR1 MNHEY and CDR2 SMNVEV (reference sequence). CDR3 sequence (DNA): TGTGCCAGCAGTGCCGACACCGGGACAGGGGGGTGGGAGCAGTACTTC. Translated, it gives CASSADTGTGGWEQYF.

This clonotype was recorded many times. The rearrangement links TRBV12-2 to TRBJ1-5; TRBD1, the table's D call, lacks a check against the DNA. TRBV12-2 is marked as a pseudogene. The CDR3 totals 16 residues. The CDR3 is CASRRGRQGPHQPQHF. Written as DNA, the CDR3 is TGTGCAAGTCGCCGAGGAAGACAGGGTCCCCATCAGCCCCAGCATTTT.

This clonotype was observed a few times. The chain carries TRBV7-8 and TRBJ1-5, with D unresolved. Trimming stripped 1 base from V and 8 bases from J, with 9 bases between. The CDR3 is 13 residues long. Germline V gene sequence: CDR1 SGHVS, CDR2 FQNEAQ. The CDR3 loop reads CASSLGPFEPQHF. The CDR3, as DNA: TGTGCCAGCAGCTTAGGGCCTTTCGAGCCCCAGCATTTT.